These T cell receptor beta chains were read from a single sample in a study of blood T cell repertoires in COVID-19. TCRdb's copy holds only in-frame clones and misses some; the assay was immunoSEQ multiplex PCR. The sample lists under 250,000 clones; around 91% were seen once. Sample: PBMCs or T cells enriched from blood (not recorded which). The receptors here all came from a woman under 30 in a cohort exposed to, infected with or recovered from COVID-19 (not recorded which). The CDR3 runs from the conserved cysteine through the conserved F or W. D genes are given only for firm matches. For some rows the clone size is stated as once, few or many, or as a class when expanded; others skip it.

TRBD2 TRBJ2-1 TRBV11-3 - TGTGCCAGCACCCGGACTAGCGGGAGGGCCTATTTTTATAATGAGCAGTTCTTC CASTRTSGRAYFYNEQFF
- TRBJ2-5 TRBV5-4 - TGTGCCAGCAGCTTGGACCTCCGGGAGACCCAGTACTTC CASSLDLRETQYF
- TRBJ2-5 TRBV7-6 once TGTGCCAGCAGCAAATCGTCAGAGACCCAGTACTTC CASSKSSETQYF
TRBD1 TRBJ2-5 TRBV23-1 - TGCGCCAGCCCGGACAGGGAGGAGACCCAGTACTTC CASPDREETQYF
- TRBJ1-5 TRBV19 - TGTGCCAGTAGTACAGGGATTAGCAATCAGCCCCAGCATTTT CASSTGISNQPQHF
TRBD1 TRBJ2-2 TRBV7-3 - TGTGCCAGCAGCTTAGGGACAGGGGTGAAGACCGGGGAGCTGTTTTTT CASSLGTGVKTGELFF
- TRBJ1-1 TRBV28 - TGTGCCAGCAGCCTCGGGGAGACAAAAGCTTTCTTT CASSLGETKAFF
TRBD1 TRBJ1-4 TRBV30 - TGTGCCTGGGGGCCCGGGACAGGGGATGAAAAACTGTTTTTT CAWGPGTGDEKLFF
- TRBJ1-5 TRBV19 - TGTGCCAGCCACAGGGATTCCAATCAGCCCCAGCATTTT CASHRDSNQPQHF
- TRBJ1-1 TRBV14 - TGTGCCAGCAGCAAGACCTCAGGGGACACTGAAGCTTTCTTT CASSKTSGDTEAFF
- TRBJ2-5 TRBV2 - TGTGCCAGCAGTATACCCGGGGGAGAGACCCAGTACTTC CASSIPGGETQYF